These T cell receptor beta chains were read from a single sample in a study of cytomegalovirus exposure and HLA in healthy donors. Some clones are missing from TCRdb's copy, which holds only in-frame ones; the method was immunoSEQ multiplex PCR. Among about 150,000 clones listed, roughly 80% were seen once. The sequencing input was PBMCs. Receptors were obtained from a male donor in good health and CMV-seronegative. Both conserved end residues are trimmed from each CDR3. D genes are given only for firm matches. Only some rows state a clone size, as once, few, many or a class for expanded clones.

clone_size,j_call,d_call,v_call,cdr3_aa
NA,TRBJ1-6,TRBD1,TRBV6-5,ASRTSRGDNSPLH
NA,TRBJ1-2,TRBD1,TRBV11-2,ATGQVGYT
NA,TRBJ1-3,NA,TRBV12-5,ASGLGSLSSGNTIY
NA,TRBJ2-7,NA,TRBV19,ASSPAGAYEQY
NA,TRBJ2-2,TRBD1,TRBV11-2,ASGQGSGELF
few,TRBJ2-1,NA,TRBV29-1,SVGLASQQF
once,TRBJ1-2,NA,TRBV9,ASSVYSNYGYT
NA,TRBJ2-1,TRBD2,TRBV7-6,ASSLVASGVYNEQF
NA,TRBJ1-1,TRBD1,TRBV5-1,ASKPGQGPYTEAF
NA,TRBJ2-7,NA,TRBV29-1,SVGGSTYEQY
few,TRBJ1-2,NA,TRBV25-1,ASSDQGSYGYT
NA,TRBJ2-1,TRBD2,TRBV5-5,ASSGVSGIYNEQF
once,TRBJ2-7,TRBD1,TRBV7-9,ASSSPSGTESNEQY
NA,TRBJ2-7,NA,TRBV27,ASSPGTYQPYEQY
NA,TRBJ1-4,NA,TRBV13,ASSSSTLTADEKLF
NA,TRBJ1-2,NA,TRBV13,ASSLGRGYGYT
NA,TRBJ2-3,TRBD2,TRBV18,ASSPRGGLSTDTQY
few,TRBJ2-7,TRBD1,TRBV10-2,ATTGQETYEQY
NA,TRBJ2-6,TRBD2,TRBV7-2,ASSPKAGVRSGANVLT
few,TRBJ1-2,NA,TRBV9,ASSVEEGRDGYT
NA,TRBJ2-3,NA,TRBV2,ASSDRGTDTQY
NA,TRBJ2-3,NA,TRBV6-1,ASSDINTQY
few,TRBJ1-2,TRBD1,TRBV15,ATSRDGGQEAGYT
NA,TRBJ2-6,NA,TRBV11-2,ASSLTVTGANVLT
NA,TRBJ2-7,TRBD2,TRBV5-4,ASSLKSPSGGFYEQY
once,TRBJ2-1,TRBD2,TRBV7-9,ASRDLSSGGANEQF
few,TRBJ2-7,TRBD2,TRBV28,ASSLPTSASF
NA,TRBJ1-5,TRBD1,TRBV28,ASSTTGGGNQPQH
NA,TRBJ2-5,NA,TRBV13,ASSAGTFETQY
NA,TRBJ1-2,NA,TRBV6-5,ASSLDSVYGYT
few,TRBJ1-1,TRBD1,TRBV5-4,ASRYDRVLTEAF
NA,TRBJ1-3,NA,TRBV14,ASSRLTGGGNTIY
NA,TRBJ2-3,TRBD2,TRBV7-9,ASSHGGADTQY
few,TRBJ2-5,NA,TRBV5-4,ASSFGTGVPLETQY
once,TRBJ2-2,NA,TRBV6-5,ASSYAGKNTGELF
NA,TRBJ2-1,TRBD2,TRBV7-2,ASSSAGAGYNEQF
NA,TRBJ2-7,TRBD1,TRBV6-5,ASSMRTGRTYEQY
NA,TRBJ2-1,TRBD1,TRBV15,ATSRERIIGGYEQF
NA,TRBJ1-2,NA,TRBV19,ASSSGQPKADGYT
NA,TRBJ2-7,NA,TRBV9,ASSVGSRGSSYEQY
NA,TRBJ2-1,TRBD2,TRBV7-6,ASSASGSNLRNEQF
NA,TRBJ1-1,TRBD1,TRBV10-3,AINKGQGNTEAF
NA,TRBJ1-5,TRBD1,TRBV28,ASNKFRQGGPNQPQH
few,TRBJ1-1,TRBD1,TRBV7-2,ASSSKTGGAWGEAF
NA,TRBJ1-1,TRBD1,TRBV2,ASLRTGGSGF
NA,TRBJ2-7,NA,TRBV6-5,ASRDNSVYEQY
NA,TRBJ2-5,NA,TRBV7-2,ASSSAGPARD
NA,TRBJ1-6,NA,TRBV7-9,ASSYSQELTYNSPLH
NA,TRBJ2-1,TRBD2,TRBV7-6,ASSLGRGGGQF
NA,TRBJ2-1,TRBD2,TRBV2,ASRRGLAANEQF
NA,TRBJ2-7,TRBD2,TRBV5-4,ASSLELASAYEQY
NA,TRBJ2-2,TRBD1,TRBV25-1,ASSIAGQDTGELF
NA,TRBJ2-7,NA,TRBV2,ASRPGQSSYEQY